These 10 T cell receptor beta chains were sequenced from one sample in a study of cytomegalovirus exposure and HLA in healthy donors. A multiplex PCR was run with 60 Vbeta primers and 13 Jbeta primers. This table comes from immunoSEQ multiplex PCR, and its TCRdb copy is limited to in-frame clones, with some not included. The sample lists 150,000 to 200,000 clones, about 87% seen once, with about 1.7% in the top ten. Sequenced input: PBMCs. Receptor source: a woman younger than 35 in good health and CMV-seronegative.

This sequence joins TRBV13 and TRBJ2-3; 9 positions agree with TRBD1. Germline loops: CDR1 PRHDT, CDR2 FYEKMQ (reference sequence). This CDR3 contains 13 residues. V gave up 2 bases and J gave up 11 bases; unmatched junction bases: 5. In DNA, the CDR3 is TGTGCCAGCAGCTTACACAGGGGGCGCAGGCAGTATTTT. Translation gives CASSLHRGRRQYF.

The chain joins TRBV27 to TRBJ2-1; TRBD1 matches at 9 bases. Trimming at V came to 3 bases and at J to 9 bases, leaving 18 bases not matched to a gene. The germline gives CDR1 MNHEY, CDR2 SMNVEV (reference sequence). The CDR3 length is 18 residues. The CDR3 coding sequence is TGTGCCAGCAGTTTTATGGGCTCCGGGACAGGGTCCAGGAGTGAGCAGTTCTTC. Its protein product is CASSFMGSGTGSRSEQFF.

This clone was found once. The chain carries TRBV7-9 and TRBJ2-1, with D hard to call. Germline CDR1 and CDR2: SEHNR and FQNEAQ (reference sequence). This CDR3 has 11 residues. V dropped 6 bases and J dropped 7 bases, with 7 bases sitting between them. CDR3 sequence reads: CASRLINEQFF. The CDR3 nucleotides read TGTGCCAGCAGACTCATTAATGAGCAGTTCTTC.

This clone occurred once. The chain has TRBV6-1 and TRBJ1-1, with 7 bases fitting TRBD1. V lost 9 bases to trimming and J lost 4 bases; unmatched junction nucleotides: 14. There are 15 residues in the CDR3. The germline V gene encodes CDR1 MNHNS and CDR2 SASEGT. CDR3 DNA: TGTGCCAGTAAGGAAGTGTCACAGGGGTTCACTGAAGCTTTCTTT. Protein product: CASKEVSQGFTEAFF.

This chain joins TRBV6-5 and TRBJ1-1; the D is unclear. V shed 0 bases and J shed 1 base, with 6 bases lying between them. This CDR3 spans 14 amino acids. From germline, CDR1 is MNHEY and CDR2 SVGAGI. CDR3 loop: CASSYSHGNTEAFF. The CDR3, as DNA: TGTGCCAGCAGTTACTCGCACGGGAACACTGAAGCTTTCTTT.

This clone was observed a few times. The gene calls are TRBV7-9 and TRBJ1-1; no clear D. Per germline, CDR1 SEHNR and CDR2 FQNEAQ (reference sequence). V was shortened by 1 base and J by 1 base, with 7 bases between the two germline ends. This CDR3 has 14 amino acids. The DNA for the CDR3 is TGTGCCAGCAGCTTAGTTCAGGCGAACACTGAAGCTTTCTTT. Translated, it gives CASSLVQANTEAFF.

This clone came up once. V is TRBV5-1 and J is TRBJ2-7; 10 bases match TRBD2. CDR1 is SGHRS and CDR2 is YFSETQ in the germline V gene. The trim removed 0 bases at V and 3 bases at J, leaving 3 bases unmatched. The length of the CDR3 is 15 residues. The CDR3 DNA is TGCGCCAGCAGCTTGGTGCCTAGCGGGAGCTACGAGCAGTACTTC. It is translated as CASSLVPSGSYEQYF.

The CDR3 DNA sequence: TGTGCCAGCAGGCCGGGACAGGGTTTCACAGATACGCAGTATTTT. This gives the protein CASRPGQGFTDTQYF. The chain combines TRBV5-4 with TRBJ2-3, with TRBD1 identical over 9 bases. CDR1 is SGHNT, CDR2 YYREEE, per germline (reference sequence). Trimming took 5 bases from V and 2 from J; bases not matched to a gene: 6. The CDR3 spans 15 residues.

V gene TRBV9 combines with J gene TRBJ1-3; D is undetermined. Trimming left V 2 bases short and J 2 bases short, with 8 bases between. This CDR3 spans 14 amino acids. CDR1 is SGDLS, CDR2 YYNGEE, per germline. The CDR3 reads CASSVRLAGNTIYF. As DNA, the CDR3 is TGTGCCAGCAGCGTCAGGCTTGCTGGAAACACCATATATTTT.

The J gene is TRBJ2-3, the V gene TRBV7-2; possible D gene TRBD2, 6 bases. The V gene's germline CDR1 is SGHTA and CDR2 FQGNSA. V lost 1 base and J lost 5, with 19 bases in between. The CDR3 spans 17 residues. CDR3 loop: CASSLGPSAPLGDTQYF. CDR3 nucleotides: TGTGCCAGCAGCTTAGGTCCTAGCGCCCCGCTCGGAGATACGCAGTATTTT.